The T cell receptor beta chain described here comes from a study of CD8 T cells in ankylosing spondylitis. General observations from the study: Eight highly homologous variants made up a TCR beta motif, and this motif appeared characteristic of ankylosing spondylitis blood.

A few counts support this clonotype. Its specificity is not known. The CDR3 sequence is 12 residues long. Trimming stripped 8 bases from V and 2 bases from J, with 9 bases between. Germline V gene sequence: CDR1 MNHEY, CDR2 SMNVEV (reference sequence). TCRdb ran MiXCR on the 5' RACE reads and lists one entry per CDR3 protein. The table shows 130,000 or so distinct CDR3 sequences, with 15% to 20% occurring only once. The sequenced sample was blood, either unsorted or a sorted T cell fraction (not recorded which). The receptor was isolated from a male donor with ankylosing spondylitis. The rearrangement joins TRBV27 to TRBJ2-5; TRBD1 might be the D (6 bases). The CDR3 loop reads CASGGQQETQYF. The DNA of the CDR3 is TGTGCCAGCGGTGGACAGCAAGAGACCCAGTACTTC.